The next 32 T cell receptor beta chains were all read from a single sample in a study of blood T cell repertoires in COVID-19. The data were produced by immunoSEQ multiplex PCR, yet TCRdb's version contains in-frame clones alone and is incomplete. The sample holds about 71,000 clones, roughly 82% seen once. Sequenced: peripheral blood. The receptors here all came from a woman over 75 with acute or convalescent COVID-19.

This chain joins TRBV7-9 and TRBJ1-1; 9 bases map to TRBD1. The CDR3 sequence is 12 residues long. V dropped 5 bases and J dropped 8; count of bases not matched to a gene: 3. Germline lookup yields CDR1 SEHNR and CDR2 FQNEAQ (reference sequence). The CDR3 here is CASSGDRAEAFF. DNA of the CDR3: TGTGCCAGCAGCGGGGACAGGGCCGAAGCTTTCTTT. The full variable domain, with the rest looked up from reference TRBV7-9 and TRBJ1-1, is DTGVSQNPRHKITKRGQNVTFRCDPISEHNRLYWYRQTLGQGPEFLTYFQNEAQLEKSRLLSDRFSAERPKGSFSTLEIQRTEQGDSAMYLCASSGDRAEAFFGQGTRLTVV.

The J gene is TRBJ1-1, the V gene TRBV27; tentative D call: TRBD1 (5 bases). This CDR3 is built from 15 residues. CDR1 is MNHEY and CDR2 is SMNVEV in the germline V gene (reference sequence). The V gene lost 8 bases and the J gene lost 11 bases, with 27 bases spanning the gap. Here the CDR3 DNA reads TGTGCCAGCCACACACTCGCACGCACCAGGGCGGCTGCTTTCTTT. Residues: CASHTLARTRAAAFF.

This clone was found a few times. This sequence joins TRBV5-1 and TRBJ2-7; 10 bases agree with TRBD2. V was pared by 1 base and J by 2 bases, with 12 bases of the junction left unmatched. CDR3 length equals 18 residues. CDR1 and CDR2 from the germline V gene are SGHRS and YFSETQ. CDR3 region: CASSLQPSGRRRTYEQYF. CDR3 in DNA: TGCGCCAGCAGCTTGCAACCTAGCGGGAGACGTCGGACCTACGAGCAGTACTTC.

This clone is medium-sized within its sample. The chain recombines TRBV7-2 with TRBJ2-7, with D possibly matching TRBD1 (6 bases). The V and J ends lost 4 bases and 4 bases respectively, with 11 bases between them. CDR1 and CDR2 (germline): SGHTA, FQGNSA. The CDR3 consists of 13 residues. The CDR3 protein is CASSSTGPYEQYF. DNA of the CDR3: TGTGCCAGCAGCTCCACAGGGCCGTACGAGCAGTACTTC. The variable domain in full, completed from reference TRBV7-2 and TRBJ2-7, reads GAGVSQSPSNKVTEKGKDVELRCDPISGHTALYWYRQSLGQGLEFLIYFQGNSAPDKSGLPSDRFSAERTGGSVSTLTIQRTQQEDSAVYLCASSSTGPYEQYFGPGTRLTVT.

V and J are TRBV5-1 and TRBJ2-1; tentative D call: TRBD2 (7 bases). The CDR3 is made up of 16 amino acids. Germline V gene data show CDR1 as SGHRS and CDR2 as YFSETQ. Trimming stripped 0 bases from V and 5 bases from J, with 15 bases between. The CDR3 spells CASSLGFGGGHNEQFF. CDR3 bases: TGCGCCAGCAGCTTGGGATTTGGCGGGGGCCACAATGAGCAGTTCTTC. Full variable domain (missing parts from reference TRBV5-1 and TRBJ2-1): KAGVTQTPRYLIKTRGQQVTLSCSPISGHRSVSWYQQTPGQGLQFLFEYFSETQRNKGNFPGRFSGRQFSNSRSEMNVSTLELGDSALYLCASSLGFGGGHNEQFFGPGTRLTVL.

V and J are TRBV25-1 and TRBJ2-3; D is possibly TRBD1 (5 bases). The germline gives CDR1 MGHDK, CDR2 SYGVNS. V was clipped by 6 bases and J by 3 bases, with 13 bases between them. CDR3 length: 14 amino acids. DNA of the CDR3: TGTGCCAGCAGCGACCCCCAGGGTACAGATACGCAGTATTTT. Residues: CASSDPQGTDTQYF.

The V and J genes are TRBV19 and TRBJ1-1; D might be TRBD1 (6 bases). CDR1 and CDR2 from the germline V gene are LNHDA and SQIVND (reference sequence). The CDR3 covers 15 residues. V was shortened by 8 bases and J by 1 base, with 17 bases between the two germline ends. CDR3 sequence (DNA): TGTGCCAGTCGTAAACAGGGAGCGAAGAACACTGAAGCTTTCTTT. This gives the protein CASRKQGAKNTEAFF.

J is TRBJ1-3 and V is TRBV7-9; no definite D call. Germline values: CDR1 SEHNR, CDR2 FQNEAQ (reference sequence). Trimming removed 3 bases from V and 0 bases from J, with 6 bases in between. The CDR3 is 14 amino acids. CDR3 nucleotides: TGTGCCAGCAGCTTTGCGGCCTCTGGAAACACCATATATTTT. Its translation: CASSFAASGNTIYF. Supplemented by reference TRBV7-9 and TRBJ1-3, the full variable domain reads DTGVSQNPRHKITKRGQNVTFRCDPISEHNRLYWYRQTLGQGPEFLTYFQNEAQLEKSRLLSDRFSAERPKGSFSTLEIQRTEQGDSAMYLCASSFAASGNTIYFGEGSWLTVV.

The V gene is TRBV19, the J gene TRBJ2-7, with D possibly matching TRBD2 (5 bases). V lost 10 bases to trimming and J lost 3 bases, with 13 bases between them. The CDR3 sequence is 12 residues long. Germline CDR1 reads LNHDA; CDR2 reads SQIVND (reference sequence). The CDR3 DNA reads as TGTGCCACCCTTTCGGGGAGCTACGAGCAGTACTTC. It yields the protein CATLSGSYEQYF. Based on the CDR3 plus reference TRBV19 and TRBJ2-7, the full variable domain is DGGITQSPKYLFRKEGQNVTLSCEQNLNHDAMYWYRQDPGQGLRLIYYSQIVNDFQKGDIAEGYSVSREKKESFPLTVTSAQKNPTAFYLCATLSGSYEQYFGPGTRLTVT.

The chain is built from TRBV19 and TRBJ2-1; 8 nucleotides line up with TRBD2. Germline V gene sequence: CDR1 LNHDA, CDR2 SQIVND (reference sequence). The junction had 6 bases not matched to a gene; V was cut back by 4 bases and J by 7 bases. This CDR3 is 14 amino acids long. The DNA for the CDR3 is TGTGCCAGTAGTAGAGCGGGAGAGTGGAATGAGCAGTTCTTC. Translated, it gives CASSRAGEWNEQFF.

The rearrangement links TRBV4-1 to TRBJ2-2, with 8 bases lining up with TRBD1. CDR3 size: 16 residues. Germline CDR1 reads MGHRA; CDR2 reads YSYEKL. V lost 6 bases, J lost 6 bases, and 12 bases stayed unmatched. CDR3 nucleotide sequence: TGCGCCAGCAGTAAGCCCGGACAGGGACGACCCGGGGAGCTGTTTTTT. Translation: CASSKPGQGRPGELFF.

The CDR3 nucleotides are TGTGCCAGCAGTCCCAGCGGGACAGGGTACTACGAGCAGTACTTC. Its protein product is CASSPSGTGYYEQYF. The V and J genes are TRBV28 and TRBJ2-7, with 9 bases aligning to TRBD1. Germline V gives CDR1 MDHEN, CDR2 SYDVKM. The CDR3 loop spans 15 amino acids. Trimming at V came to 5 bases and at J to 3 bases, leaving 8 bases not matched to a gene. Together with reference TRBV28 and TRBJ2-7, the CDR3 gives the full variable domain: DVKVTQSSRYLVKRTGEKVFLECVQDMDHENMFWYRQDPGLGLRLIYFSYDVKMKEKGDIPEGYSVSREKKERFSLILESASTNQTSMYLCASSPSGTGYYEQYFGPGTRLTVT.

The rearrangement joins TRBV3-1 (or the pseudogene TRBV3-2) to TRBJ2-3; D is ambiguous. The CDR3 runs to 12 residues. Trimming removed 4 bases at V and 2 bases at J, with 4 bases between. CDR1 and CDR2 from the germline V gene are LGHDT and YNNKEL (reference sequence). The CDR3 sequence: CASSLNTDTQYF. The CDR3 bases are TGTGCCAGCAGCCTTAACACAGATACGCAGTATTTT.

CDR3 sequence: CASSLGDREETQYF. In DNA, the CDR3 is TGTGCCAGCAGTTTGGGGGACAGGGAGGAGACCCAGTACTTC. The rearrangement joins TRBV28 to TRBJ2-5; 9 nucleotides match TRBD1. The germline V gene encodes CDR1 MDHEN and CDR2 SYDVKM. The trim removed 3 bases at V and 5 bases at J, leaving 4 bases unmatched. This CDR3 has 14 residues.

The rearrangement uses TRBV19 and TRBJ2-1, with a possible D match to TRBD2 (5 bases). V was clipped by 2 bases and J by 10 bases, with 15 bases between them. The CDR3 is 14 residues long. The germline V gene encodes CDR1 LNHDA and CDR2 SQIVND (reference sequence). CDR3 residues: CASSILRRPSEQFF. Written as DNA, the CDR3 is TGTGCCAGTAGTATACTCAGGAGGCCCTCAGAGCAGTTCTTC.

This clone was seen a handful of times. The rearrangement links TRBV30 to TRBJ2-2, with D possibly being TRBD1 (6 bases). CDR1 and CDR2 (germline): GTSNPN, SVGIG (reference sequence). CDR3 length: 15 residues. Trimming took 3 bases from V and 4 from J, leaving 15 bases between them. The CDR3 DNA follows: TGTGCCTGGAGGACCAGGGGTTCAAGCACCGGGGAGCTGTTTTTT. Translation gives CAWRTRGSSTGELFF.

The chain joins TRBV3-1 (or the pseudogene TRBV3-2) to TRBJ2-1; D is undetermined. The germline V gene has CDR1 LGHDT and CDR2 YNNKEL (reference sequence). The CDR3 sequence is 12 residues long. V was clipped by 4 bases and J by 7 bases, with 8 bases between them. This CDR3 reads CASSLLINEQFF. The CDR3 nucleotides read TGTGCCAGCAGCCTTCTAATTAATGAGCAGTTCTTC.

The chain carries TRBV29-1 and TRBJ2-7, with 7 bases identical to TRBD1. J gave up 1 base and V 2 bases, and 5 bases lay outside the gene matches. The length of the CDR3 is 14 residues. CDR1 and CDR2 from the germline V gene are SQVTM and ANQGSEA. The CDR3 nucleotides read TGCAGCGTTGAAAGAAGACAGGGTTCCTACGAGCAGTACTTC. Translating gives CSVERRQGSYEQYF.

The chain joins TRBV5-4 to TRBJ1-1; unclear D gene. CDR3 length: 14 residues. Germline values: CDR1 SGHNT, CDR2 YYREEE (reference sequence). The ends were cut back, 3 bases at V and 2 bases at J, with 11 bases in the middle. DNA of the CDR3: TGTGCCAGCAGCTCGGGAGTTGTCAACACTGAAGCTTTCTTT. Translated, it gives CASSSGVVNTEAFF. The variable domain in full, completed from reference TRBV5-4 and TRBJ1-1, reads ETGVTQSPTHLIKTRGQQVTLRCSSQSGHNTVSWYQQALGQGPQFIFQYYREEENGRGNFPPRFSGLQFPNYSSELNVNALELDDSALYLCASSSGVVNTEAFFGQGTRLTVV.

The chain is built from TRBV14 and TRBJ1-2; D gene unclear. This CDR3 comprises 13 residues. V lost 1 base and J 5 bases, leaving 8 bases between the germline ends. Germline V gives CDR1 SGHDN, CDR2 FVKESK. In DNA, the CDR3 is TGTGCCAGCAGCCAAGGAGGAGGGTATGGCTACACCTTC. Its translation is CASSQGGGYGYTF.

The chain recombines TRBV7-6 with TRBJ2-5, with 9 bases that match TRBD1. The germline V gene encodes CDR1 SGHVS and CDR2 FNYEAQ. The V and J ends lost 5 bases and 2 bases, in that order; junction bases with no gene match: 6. The CDR3 loop spans 15 amino acids. The CDR3 DNA is TGTGCCAGCAGCCCGGGGGACAGGGCGCAAGAGACCCAGTACTTC. Translating gives CASSPGDRAQETQYF.

This clone appeared a single time. The chain joins TRBV4-2 to TRBJ1-4; D is possibly TRBD1 (5 bases). The CDR3 is 18 residues long. The V and J ends lost 0 bases and 0 bases respectively, with 14 bases between them. Germline CDR1 and CDR2: LGHNA and YNFKEQ. CDR3 in amino acids: CASSQEKGWGSTNEKLFF. The CDR3 DNA reads TGTGCCAGCAGCCAAGAAAAAGGATGGGGCTCAACTAATGAAAAACTGTTTTTT.

CDR3 DNA sequence: TGTGCCAGCAGCTTAGCAGCGGGAGTCGGGGAGACCCAGTACTTC. Its translation is CASSLAAGVGETQYF. This rearrangement joins TRBV7-6 to TRBJ2-5; the match to TRBD2 covers 8 bases. This CDR3 region has 15 residues. In germline, CDR1 is SGHVS, CDR2 FNYEAQ. Unmatched junction bases numbered 5, after V lost 0 bases and J lost 5 bases.

The chain combines TRBV6-1 with TRBJ2-7; 8 positions match TRBD1. Germline CDR1 and CDR2: MNHNS and SASEGT. Trimming took 2 bases from V and 4 from J; bases not matched to a gene: 10. The CDR3 runs to 16 residues. CDR3 sequence reads: CASSELWGRGLYEQYF. The CDR3, as DNA: TGTGCCAGCAGTGAACTATGGGGCAGGGGGCTATACGAGCAGTACTTC.

The DNA of the CDR3 is TGTGCCAGCAGCTCCAGCGAGCAGTACTTC. It translates to CASSSSEQYF. J is TRBJ2-7 and V is TRBV7-2; D ambiguous. V was clipped by 4 bases and J by 6 bases, with 4 bases between them. Germline V CDR1 and CDR2: SGHTA, FQGNSA. The CDR3 length is 10 residues.

The chain recombines TRBV24-1 with TRBJ2-3; 16 bases align to TRBD2. CDR1 is KGHDR and CDR2 is SFDVKD in the germline V gene. The trim removed 4 bases at V and 6 bases at J, leaving 6 bases unmatched. The CDR3 contains 17 residues. DNA for the CDR3: TGTGCCACCAGTGACCCGGGACTAGCGGGAGGGCCGGATACGCAGTATTTT. It encodes CATSDPGLAGGPDTQYF.

V and J are TRBV14 and TRBJ2-1; TRBD2 aligns across 7 bases. With V trimmed by 1 base and J by 1 base, 13 bases remained unmatched. The germline V gene has CDR1 SGHDN and CDR2 FVKESK. The CDR3 sequence is 19 residues long. In DNA, the CDR3 is TGTGCCAGCAGCCAAGTGGTGGGGCTCGCTAGCGGATCCTACAATGAGCAGTTCTTC. This sequence encodes CASSQVVGLASGSYNEQFF.

The chain is built from TRBV11-1 and TRBJ2-1, with 8 bases aligning to TRBD2. The CDR3 has 14 amino acids. Germline V gene data show CDR1 as SGHAT and CDR2 as FQDESV (reference sequence). The V segment lost 5 bases and the J segment 6 bases; nucleotides outside the gene matches: 6. The CDR3 coding sequence is TGTGCCAGCAGCCCTCTACTAGCGGCCAATGAGCAGTTCTTC. Amino acid sequence: CASSPLLAANEQFF.

The V gene is TRBV11-2, the J gene TRBJ1-2; 8 bases fit TRBD1. There are 15 residues in the CDR3. Germline trimming cut 5 bases from V and 7 bases from J; bases unmatched to any gene: 12. CDR1 SGHAT and CDR2 FQNNGV come from the germline V gene. The CDR3 region is CASSTRQGRIGGYTF. The CDR3 DNA sequence: TGTGCCAGCAGCACGAGACAGGGGAGGATCGGTGGCTACACCTTC.

V gene TRBV24-1 combines with J gene TRBJ2-2; a weak D match, TRBD1 (5 bases). The germline V gene has CDR1 KGHDR and CDR2 SFDVKD. The CDR3 is 13 residues long. V gave up 5 bases and J gave up 4 bases, with 7 bases separating them. The CDR3 DNA is TGTGCCACCAGTGGGGGCGTCACCGGGGAGCTGTTTTTT. This encodes CATSGGVTGELFF.

This chain joins TRBV6-2 or TRBV6-3 and TRBJ2-5, with D perhaps matching TRBD1 (6 bases). Trimming cost V 2 bases and J 5 bases, with 18 bases left between them. The CDR3 is 16 residues long. Germline assignment: CDR1 MNHEY and CDR2 SVGEGT. CDR3 sequence reads: CASSYGWGLVVETQYF. CDR3 sequence (DNA): TGTGCCAGCAGTTACGGATGGGGGCTGGTAGTTGAGACCCAGTACTTC.

V usage is TRBV11-3 and J usage is TRBJ2-4; 15 nucleotides align to TRBD2. Trimming cost V 5 bases and J 0 bases; bases outside gene matches: 11. Germline assignment: CDR1 SGHNT and CDR2 YENEEA. CDR3 size: 20 residues. The CDR3 coding sequence is TGTGCCAGCAGCCCCCAAGGACTAGCGGGAGGGGGGGGAGCCAAAAACATTCAGTACTTC. Amino acid sequence: CASSPQGLAGGGGAKNIQYF.